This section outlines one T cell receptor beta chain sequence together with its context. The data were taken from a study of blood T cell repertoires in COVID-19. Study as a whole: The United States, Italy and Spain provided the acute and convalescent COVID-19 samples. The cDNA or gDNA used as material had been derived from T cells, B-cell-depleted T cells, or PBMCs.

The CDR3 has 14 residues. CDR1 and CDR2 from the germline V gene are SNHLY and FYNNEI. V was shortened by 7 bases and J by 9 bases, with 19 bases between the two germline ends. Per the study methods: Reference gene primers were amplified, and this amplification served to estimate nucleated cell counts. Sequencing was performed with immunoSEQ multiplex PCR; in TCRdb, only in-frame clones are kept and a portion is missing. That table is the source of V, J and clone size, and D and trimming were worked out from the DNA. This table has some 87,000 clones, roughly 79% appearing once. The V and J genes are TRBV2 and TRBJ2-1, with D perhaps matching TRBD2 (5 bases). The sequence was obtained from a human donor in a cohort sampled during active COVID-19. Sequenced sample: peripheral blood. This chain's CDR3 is CASTGPAGGVEQFF. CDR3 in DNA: TGTGCCAGCACCGGTCCGGCGGGCGGAGTTGAGCAGTTCTTC.